Reported below is one TCR beta chain. Its target is unknown. It was by 5' RACE with UMI labels that the TRB cDNA libraries were prepared. Following a re-call of the 5' RACE reads, TCRdb has one entry per CDR3 protein and lacks DNA. This listing includes 8,000 to 10,000 distinct CDR3 sequences. This entry belongs to a study of CXCR3-negative and CXCR3-positive naive CD8 T cells. Whole-study results and caveats: Memory CD8+ cells showed much lower diversity, while both naive subsets were comparably high. CXCR3 expression partially decreased after cryopreservation; most assays used fresh PBMCs.

There are 17 residues in the CDR3. Germline CDR1 is MDHEN and CDR2 is SYDVKM. The chain carries TRBV28 and TRBJ2-7; the D gene TCRdb calls, TRBD1, cannot be checked with no DNA. This receptor was taken from a human donor in good health. Some clones in this sample may be carry-over from other donors' samples. Sample: naive CXCR3- CD8+ T cells from blood. Subset reported: CD45RO-CCR7+CD27+CD95- naive CD8+ T cells lacking CXCR3 (TNR3-). Here the CDR3 reads CASSSPGTGGLTYEQYF.